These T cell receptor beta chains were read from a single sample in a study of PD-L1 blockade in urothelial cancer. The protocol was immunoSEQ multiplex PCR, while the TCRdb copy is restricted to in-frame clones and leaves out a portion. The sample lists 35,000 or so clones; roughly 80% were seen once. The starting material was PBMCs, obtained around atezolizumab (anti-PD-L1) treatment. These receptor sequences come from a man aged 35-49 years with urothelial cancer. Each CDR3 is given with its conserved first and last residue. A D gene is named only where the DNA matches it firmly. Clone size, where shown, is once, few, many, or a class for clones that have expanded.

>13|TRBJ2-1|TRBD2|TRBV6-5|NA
TGTGCCAGCAGTTACAGTAGCGGGAATGAGCAGTTCTTC
CASSYSSGNEQFF
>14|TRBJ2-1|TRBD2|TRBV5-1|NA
TGCGCCAGCAGTATCCGACTAGCCGCCAATGAGCAGTTCTTC
CASSIRLAANEQFF
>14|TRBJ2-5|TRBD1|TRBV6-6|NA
TGTGCCAGCAGTTCAACAGGGGGCGCTGAGACCCAGTACTTC
CASSSTGGAETQYF
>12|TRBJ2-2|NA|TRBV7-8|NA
TGTGCCAGCAGCCAGGGCGCCGGGGAGCTGTTTTTT
CASSQGAGELFF
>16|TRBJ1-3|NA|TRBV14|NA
TGTGCCAGCAGCCCCGCAGGATTTCTCTCTGGAAACACCATATATTTT
CASSPAGFLSGNTIYF
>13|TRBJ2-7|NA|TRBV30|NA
TGTGCCTGGAGTGTATTTAGTCTGGACGAGCAGTACTTC
CAWSVFSLDEQYF
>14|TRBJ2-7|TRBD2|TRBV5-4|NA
TGTGCCAGCAGCCCCGGGGGGGGGTCCTACGAGCAGTACTTC
CASSPGGGSYEQYF
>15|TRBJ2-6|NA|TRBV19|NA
TGTGCCAGCCTCTCCGGGACAACGGGGGCCAACGTCCTGACTTTC
CASLSGTTGANVLTF
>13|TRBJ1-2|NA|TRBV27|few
TGTGCCAGCAGTCCAGAGGCGCGGAATGGCTACACCTTC
CASSPEARNGYTF
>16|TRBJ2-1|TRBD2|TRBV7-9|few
TGTGCCAGCAGCTCGACTAGCGGCCACACCTACAATGAGCAGTTCTTC
CASSSTSGHTYNEQFF
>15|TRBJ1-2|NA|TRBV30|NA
TGTGCCTGGAGTGTACAAGGCCGGGGGGGCTATGGCTACACCTTC
CAWSVQGRGGYGYTF
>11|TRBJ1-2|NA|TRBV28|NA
TGTGCCAGCAGTTTTGAGTATGGCTACACCTTC
CASSFEYGYTF
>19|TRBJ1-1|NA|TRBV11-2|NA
TGTGCCAGCAGCCCTCAGGGACCCCCTAAGGGAGGTATAAACACTGAAGCTTTCTTT
CASSPQGPPKGGINTEAFF
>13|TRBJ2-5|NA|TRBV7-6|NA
TGTGCCAGCAGCTCCTCCCGGGGTGAGACCCAGTACTTC
CASSSSRGETQYF
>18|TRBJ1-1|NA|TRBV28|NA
TGTGCCAGCAGTTTATTAGACTTGAGGGCAAACCTTAACACTGAAGCTTTCTTT
CASSLLDLRANLNTEAFF
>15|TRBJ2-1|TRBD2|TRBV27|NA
TGTGCCAGCAGTGGAGGACTAGCGGGAACCAATGAGCAGTTCTTC
CASSGGLAGTNEQFF
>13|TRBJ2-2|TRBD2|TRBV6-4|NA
TGTGCCAGCAGACGGACTAGCAGCGGGGAGCTGTTTTTT
CASRRTSSGELFF
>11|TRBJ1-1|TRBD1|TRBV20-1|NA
TGCAGTGCTACGGACAGGGGGGGGACTTTCTTT
CSATDRGGTFF
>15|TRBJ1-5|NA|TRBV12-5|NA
TGTGCTAGTGGTTTGACAGACCTTAGCAATCAGCCCCAGCATTTT
CASGLTDLSNQPQHF
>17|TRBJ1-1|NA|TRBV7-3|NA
TGTGCCAGCAGCTTTCTGGCTACAAGGAGGATGAACACTGAAGCTTTCTTT
CASSFLATRRMNTEAFF
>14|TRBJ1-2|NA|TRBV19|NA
TGTGCCAGTAGTAATGAGGGAAACTTCTATGGCTACACCTTC
CASSNEGNFYGYTF
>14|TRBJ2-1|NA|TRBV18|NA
TGTGCCAGCTCACAAGACAGTTCCTACAATGAGCAGTTCTTC
CASSQDSSYNEQFF
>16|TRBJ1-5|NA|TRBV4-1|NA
TGCGCCAGCAGCCGAAAGCCGGGACAAGGGAATCAGCCCCAGCATTTT
CASSRKPGQGNQPQHF
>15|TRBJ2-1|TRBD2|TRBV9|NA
TGTGCCAGCAGCGTAGAGGGGACTAGCGGCAATGAGCAGTTCTTC
CASSVEGTSGNEQFF
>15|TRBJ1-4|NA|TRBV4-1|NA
TGCGCCAGCAGCCAAGTAGCAGTAACAGGTGAAAAACTGTTTTTT
CASSQVAVTGEKLFF
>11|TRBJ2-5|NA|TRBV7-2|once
TGTGCCAGCAGCCACAAGGAGACCCAGTACTTC
CASSHKETQYF
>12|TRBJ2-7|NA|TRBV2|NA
TGTGCCAGCCAGAGACTACTCTACGAGCAGTACTTC
CASQRLLYEQYF
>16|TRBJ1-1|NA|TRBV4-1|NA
TGCGCCAGCAGCCAAGATCGAGCAGCGGGGGGAACTGAAGCTTTCTTT
CASSQDRAAGGTEAFF
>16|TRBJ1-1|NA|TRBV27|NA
TGTGCCAGCAAAGAGTCAAGCGGGGTTGGGGACACTGAAGCTTTCTTT
CASKESSGVGDTEAFF
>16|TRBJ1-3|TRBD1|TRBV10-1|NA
TGCGCCAGCAGTAGGACCAGGGGGGTGAAAGGAAACACCATATATTTT
CASSRTRGVKGNTIYF
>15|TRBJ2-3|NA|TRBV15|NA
TGTGCCACCAGCAGAGGACGGACAGACACAGATACGCAGTATTTT
CATSRGRTDTDTQYF
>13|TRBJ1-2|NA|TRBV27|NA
TGTGCCAGCAGTTTAATAAGGGGGTATGGCTACACCTTC
CASSLIRGYGYTF
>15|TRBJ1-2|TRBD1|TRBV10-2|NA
TGCGCCAGCAGTGAGCCCGCAGGGGGCGCTTTGGGCTACACCTTC
CASSEPAGGALGYTF
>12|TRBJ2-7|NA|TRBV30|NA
TGTGCCTGGAGTCGCGACTCCTACGAGCAGTACTTC
CAWSRDSYEQYF
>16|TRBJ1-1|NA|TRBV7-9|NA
TGTGCCAGCAGCCCAAGGACAGAAGTGGTTCGGGCTGAAGCTTTCTTT
CASSPRTEVVRAEAFF
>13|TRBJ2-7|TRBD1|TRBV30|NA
TGTGCCTGGAGGCGGACAGGCGGTTACGAGCAGTACTTC
CAWRRTGGYEQYF
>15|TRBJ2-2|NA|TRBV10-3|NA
TGTGCCATCAGTGAGTGGGGAGGGAACACCGGGGAGCTGTTTTTT
CAISEWGGNTGELFF
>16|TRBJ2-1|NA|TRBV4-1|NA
TGCGCCAGCAGCCACCCCAAAGGGGGGGCCTACAATGAGCAGTTCTTC
CASSHPKGGAYNEQFF
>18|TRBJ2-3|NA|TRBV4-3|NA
TGCGCCAGCAGCTTTTCCCCCGGGGGAAGGTCTAGCACAGATACGCAGTATTTT
CASSFSPGGRSSTDTQYF
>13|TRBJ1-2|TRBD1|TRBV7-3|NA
TGTGCCAGCTCGTTGGGACAGGGGGGCGGCTACACCTTC
CASSLGQGGGYTF
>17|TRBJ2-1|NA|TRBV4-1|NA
TGCGCCAGCAGCCAAGCCCCTAGCGACCACTCCTACAATGAGCAGTTCTTC
CASSQAPSDHSYNEQFF
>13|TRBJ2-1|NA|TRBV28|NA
TGTGCCAGCCCATCTAGGGGAGGCAATGAGCAGTTCTTC
CASPSRGGNEQFF
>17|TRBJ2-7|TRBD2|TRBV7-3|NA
TGTGCCAGCAGCTTAAACCGTCGCGCGGGAGGGAGGGGCGAGCAGTACTTC
CASSLNRRAGGRGEQYF